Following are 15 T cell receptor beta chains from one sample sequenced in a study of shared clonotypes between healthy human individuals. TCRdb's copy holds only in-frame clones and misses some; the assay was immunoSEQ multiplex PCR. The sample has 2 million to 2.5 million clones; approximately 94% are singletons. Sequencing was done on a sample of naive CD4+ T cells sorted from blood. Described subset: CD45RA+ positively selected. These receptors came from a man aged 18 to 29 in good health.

CDR3 sequence reads: CASSPGLAGPSTDTQYF. The DNA for the CDR3 is TGCGCCAGCAGCCCGGGACTAGCGGGGCCTAGCACAGATACGCAGTATTTT. The chain employs TRBV5-1 and TRBJ2-3; 13 bases line up with TRBD2. Germline V gene data show CDR1 as SGHRS and CDR2 as YFSETQ. Trimming removed 4 bases from V and 0 bases from J; junction bases left unmatched: 5. This CDR3 region has 17 residues.

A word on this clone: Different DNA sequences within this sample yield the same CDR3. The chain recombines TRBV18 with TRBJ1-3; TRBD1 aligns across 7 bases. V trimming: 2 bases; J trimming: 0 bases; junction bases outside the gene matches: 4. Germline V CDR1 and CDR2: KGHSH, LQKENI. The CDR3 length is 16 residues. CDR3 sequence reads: CASSPGTASSGNTIYF. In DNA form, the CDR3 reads TGTGCCAGCTCACCAGGGACAGCTTCCTCTGGAAACACCATATATTTT.

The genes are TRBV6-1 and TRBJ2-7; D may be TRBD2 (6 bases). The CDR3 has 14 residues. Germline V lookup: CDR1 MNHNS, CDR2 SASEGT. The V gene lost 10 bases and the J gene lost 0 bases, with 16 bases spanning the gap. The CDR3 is CATRRAGSSYEQYF. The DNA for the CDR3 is TGTGCCACCCGTCGTGCGGGGAGCTCCTACGAGCAGTACTTC.

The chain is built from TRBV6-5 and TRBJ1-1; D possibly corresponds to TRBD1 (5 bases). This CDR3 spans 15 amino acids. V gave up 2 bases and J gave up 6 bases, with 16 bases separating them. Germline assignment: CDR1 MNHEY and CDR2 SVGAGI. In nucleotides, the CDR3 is TGTGCCAGCAGTTACCGGGACGCGGGTTACTCTGAAGCTTTCTTT. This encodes CASSYRDAGYSEAFF.

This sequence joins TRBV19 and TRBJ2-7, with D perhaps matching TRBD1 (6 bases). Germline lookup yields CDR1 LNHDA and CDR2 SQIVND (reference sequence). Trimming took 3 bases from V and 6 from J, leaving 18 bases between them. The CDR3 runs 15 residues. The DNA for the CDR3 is TGTGCCAGTAGTATTACAGGGATCTCCTTTTCCGAGCAGTACTTC. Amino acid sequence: CASSITGISFSEQYF.

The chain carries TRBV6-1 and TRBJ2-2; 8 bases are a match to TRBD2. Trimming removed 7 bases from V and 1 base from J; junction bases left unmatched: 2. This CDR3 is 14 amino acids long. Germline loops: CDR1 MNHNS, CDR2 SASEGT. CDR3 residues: CASITSGNTGELFF. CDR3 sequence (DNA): TGTGCCAGCATAACTAGCGGGAACACCGGGGAGCTGTTTTTT.

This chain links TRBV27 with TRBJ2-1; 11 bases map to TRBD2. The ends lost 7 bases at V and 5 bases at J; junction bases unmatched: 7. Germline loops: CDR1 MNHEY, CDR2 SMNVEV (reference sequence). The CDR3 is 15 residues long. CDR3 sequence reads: CASTRPGLADNEQFF. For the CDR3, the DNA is TGTGCCAGCACCCGGCCGGGACTAGCGGACAATGAGCAGTTCTTC.

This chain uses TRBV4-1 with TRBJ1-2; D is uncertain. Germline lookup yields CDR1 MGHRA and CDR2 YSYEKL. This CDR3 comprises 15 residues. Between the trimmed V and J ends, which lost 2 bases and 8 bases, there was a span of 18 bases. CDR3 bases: TGCGCCAGCAGCCAATCCCTGGCAGCGAGACGGGGCTACACCTTC. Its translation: CASSQSLAARRGYTF.

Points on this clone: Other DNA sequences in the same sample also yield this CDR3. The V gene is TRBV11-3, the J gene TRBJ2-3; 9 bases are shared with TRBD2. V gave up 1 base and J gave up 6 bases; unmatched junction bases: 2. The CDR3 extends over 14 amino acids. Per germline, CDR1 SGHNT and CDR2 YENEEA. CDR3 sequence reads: CASSLGLAGDTQYF. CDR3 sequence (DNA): TGTGCCAGCAGCTTAGGGCTAGCGGGGGATACGCAGTATTTT.

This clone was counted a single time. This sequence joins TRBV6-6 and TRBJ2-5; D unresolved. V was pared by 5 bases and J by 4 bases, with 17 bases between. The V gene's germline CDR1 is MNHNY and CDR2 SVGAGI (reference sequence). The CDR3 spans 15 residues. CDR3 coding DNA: TGTGCCAGCAGTGACAACGCCTATATTGGAGAGACCCAGTACTTC. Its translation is CASSDNAYIGETQYF.

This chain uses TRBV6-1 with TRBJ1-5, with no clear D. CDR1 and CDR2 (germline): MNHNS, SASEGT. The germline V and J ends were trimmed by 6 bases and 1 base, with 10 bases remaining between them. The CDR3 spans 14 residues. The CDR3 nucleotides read TGTGCCAGCAGCCCGATGGGAAGCAATCAGCCCCAGCATTTT. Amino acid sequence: CASSPMGSNQPQHF.

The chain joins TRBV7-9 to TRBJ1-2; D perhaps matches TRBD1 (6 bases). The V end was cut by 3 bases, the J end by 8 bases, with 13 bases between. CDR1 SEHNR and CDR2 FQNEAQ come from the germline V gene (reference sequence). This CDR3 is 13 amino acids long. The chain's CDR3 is CASSFRDTRGYTF. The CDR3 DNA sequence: TGTGCCAGCAGCTTCCGGGACACAAGAGGCTACACCTTC.

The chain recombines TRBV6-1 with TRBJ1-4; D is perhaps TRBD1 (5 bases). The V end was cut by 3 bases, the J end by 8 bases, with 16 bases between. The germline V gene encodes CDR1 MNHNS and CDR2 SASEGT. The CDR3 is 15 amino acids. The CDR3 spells CASSDQGGVREKLFF. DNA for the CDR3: TGTGCCAGCAGTGACCAGGGAGGGGTGAGGGAAAAACTGTTTTTT.

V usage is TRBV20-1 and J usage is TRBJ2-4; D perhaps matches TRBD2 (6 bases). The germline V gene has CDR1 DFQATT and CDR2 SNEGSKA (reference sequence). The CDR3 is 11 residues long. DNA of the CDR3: TGCTCGGGGGTAGCCAAAAACATTCAGTACTTC. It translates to CSGVAKNIQYF.

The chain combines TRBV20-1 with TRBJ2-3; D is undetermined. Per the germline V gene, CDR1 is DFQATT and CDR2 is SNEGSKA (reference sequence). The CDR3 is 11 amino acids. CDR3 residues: CAARSTDTQYF. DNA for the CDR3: TGCGCGGCGCGGAGTACAGATACGCAGTATTTT.